Shown below are 17 T cell receptor beta chains from a single sample sequenced in a study of early T cells in non-severe SARS-CoV-2 infection. TCRdb passed the 5' RACE reads through MiXCR, listing each CDR3 protein once. The sample consists of roughly 120,000 distinct CDR3 sequences, around an eighth of them appearing once. Sequences were derived from whole blood, sampled at baseline. The receptors were gathered from an adult who was a healthcare worker with PCR-confirmed SARS-CoV-2 infection or an uninfected control (not recorded which).

The chain couples TRBV28 to TRBJ2-7, with TRBD1 as a possible D gene (5 bases). V was clipped by 6 bases and J by 0 bases, with 15 bases between them. The CDR3 covers 15 residues. The germline V gene has CDR1 MDHEN and CDR2 SYDVKM. CDR3 sequence reads: CASSPSPGHSYEQYF. DNA of the CDR3: TGTGCCAGCAGCCCCTCACCTGGACACTCCTACGAGCAGTACTTC.

The V call is TRBV30, the J call TRBJ1-5; D is unclear. CDR3 size: 14 residues. Germline lookup yields CDR1 GTSNPN and CDR2 SVGIG (reference sequence). Trimming left V 3 bases short and J 4 bases short, with 13 bases between. As DNA, the CDR3 is TGTGCCTGGAGGGGCAGTAGCCAAAATCAGCCCCAGCATTTT. It specifies CAWRGSSQNQPQHF.

This clonotype was seen more than once but under ten times. This sequence joins TRBV6-5 and TRBJ2-7; 8 bases agree with TRBD1. With V trimmed by 5 bases and J by 3 bases, 9 bases remained unmatched. Germline V lookup: CDR1 MNHEY, CDR2 SVGAGI. The CDR3 has 15 amino acids. In DNA, the CDR3 is TGTGCCAGCAGTCAAAAAGGACAGGGAAGCTACGAGCAGTACTTC. It is translated as CASSQKGQGSYEQYF.

V usage is TRBV2 and J usage is TRBJ1-5; D gene ambiguous. The ends were cut back, 1 base at V and 8 bases at J, with 12 bases in the middle. Germline V gene lookup returns CDR1 SNHLY and CDR2 FYNNEI. The CDR3 contains 14 residues. DNA of the CDR3: TGTGCCAGCAGTGAAGGTCCCCGACGGAAGCCCCAGCATTTT. As protein: CASSEGPRRKPQHF.

The sample holds many counts of this clonotype. The V call is TRBV20-1, the J call TRBJ2-1, with D perhaps TRBD2 (5 bases). CDR3 length: 13 amino acids. Germline CDR1 and CDR2: DFQATT and SNEGSKA (reference sequence). The chain's CDR3 is CSGPAGLYNEQFF. As DNA, the CDR3 is TGCAGCGGCCCCGCGGGCCTCTACAATGAGCAGTTCTTC.

The chain employs TRBV3-1 and TRBJ2-5, with 8 bases that match TRBD2. The CDR3 extends over 16 amino acids. The germline V gene encodes CDR1 LGHDT and CDR2 YNNKEL (reference sequence). J was trimmed by 3 bases and V by 4 bases; bases with no gene match: 10. CDR3 in amino acids: CASSLFGGGVEETQYF. CDR3 bases: TGTGCCAGCAGCCTGTTCGGGGGGGGAGTTGAAGAGACCCAGTACTTC.

This clonotype was observed a handful of times. The chain recombines TRBV29-1 with TRBJ2-3; D gene unclear. V lost 1 base and J 0 bases, leaving 14 bases between the germline ends. CDR1 SQVTM and CDR2 ANQGSEA come from the germline V gene. CDR3 size: 16 residues. The DNA for the CDR3 is TGCAGCGTTGAAGGGATATTGGATTCTAGCACAGATACGCAGTATTTT. Protein product: CSVEGILDSSTDTQYF.

This rearrangement joins TRBV7-2 to TRBJ2-7; 7 nucleotides agree with TRBD1. With V trimmed by 3 bases and J by 3 bases, 2 bases remained unmatched. This CDR3 is 13 amino acids long. Germline CDR1 SGHTA, CDR2 FQGNSA. The CDR3 is CASSFRDSYEQYF. The DNA for the CDR3 is TGTGCCAGCAGCTTTAGGGACAGCTACGAGCAGTACTTC.

The chain is built from TRBV12-3 or TRBV12-4 and TRBJ1-5; tentatively, D is TRBD1 (5 bases). The V and J ends lost 3 bases and 2 bases respectively, with 11 bases between them. This CDR3 contains 15 residues. CDR3 DNA sequence: TGTGCCAGCAGTTTGGGGCCGAGTGGCAATCAGCCCCAGCATTTT. Amino acid sequence: CASSLGPSGNQPQHF.

V gene TRBV29-1 combines with J gene TRBJ2-4, with D perhaps matching TRBD1 or TRBD2 (6 bases each). Germline-derived CDR1 and CDR2 are SQVTM and ANQGSEA. CDR3 length equals 13 residues. The V and J ends lost 7 bases and 3 bases respectively, with 13 bases between them. CDR3 in amino acids: CSALQGGKNIQYF. The CDR3 bases are TGCAGCGCACTACAGGGAGGCAAAAACATTCAGTACTTC. The variable domain in full, completed from reference TRBV29-1 and TRBJ2-4, reads SAVISQKPSRDICQRGTSLTIQCQVDSQVTMMFWYRQQPGQSLTLIATANQGSEATYESGFVIDKFPISRPNLTFSTLTVSNMSPEDSSIYLCSALQGGKNIQYFGAGTRLSVL.

This clonotype was recorded many times. This rearrangement joins TRBV9 to TRBJ1-1; no clear D. Between the trimmed V and J ends, which lost 0 bases and 5 bases, there was a span of 8 bases. CDR1 is SGDLS, CDR2 YYNGEE, per germline. This CDR3 is built from 13 residues. DNA for the CDR3: TGTGCCAGCAGCGTAGGAGGGAGGACTGAAGCTTTCTTT. Translation gives CASSVGGRTEAFF.

This clonotype was counted only a few times. The chain links TRBV2 to TRBJ2-1; D call uncertain. This CDR3 has 11 residues. V was clipped by 1 base and J by 9 bases, with 4 bases between them. Germline loops: CDR1 SNHLY, CDR2 FYNNEI. CDR3 DNA: TGTGCCAGCAGTGAAGTTAGTGAGCAGTTCTTC. It translates to CASSEVSEQFF.

The rearrangement joins TRBV5-1 to TRBJ2-7; 10 bases are a match to TRBD1. Per the germline V gene, CDR1 is SGHRS and CDR2 is YFSETQ. This CDR3 region has 15 residues. V gave up 2 bases and J gave up 5 bases; unmatched junction bases: 7. CDR3 amino acids: CASSFSGTGEDEQYF. The CDR3 nucleotides are TGCGCCAGCAGCTTTTCCGGGACAGGGGAAGACGAGCAGTACTTC.

The chain links TRBV11-2 to TRBJ2-5, with 8 bases that match TRBD1. Unmatched junction bases numbered 5, after V lost 3 bases and J lost 5 bases. The CDR3 contains 14 residues. Germline CDR1 SGHAT, CDR2 FQNNGV. The CDR3 DNA sequence: TGTGCCAGCAGCTTCACAGGGGGACGGGAGACCCAGTACTTC. Amino acid sequence: CASSFTGGRETQYF.

J is TRBJ1-5 and V is TRBV6-6; possibly TRBD1 for D (6 bases). Deletions cut 2 bases from V and 5 bases from J, with 10 bases between. The CDR3 totals 14 residues. Looked up from germline, CDR1 is MNHNY and CDR2 is SVGAGI (reference sequence). This chain's CDR3 is CASSYGGGHQPQHF. The CDR3, as DNA: TGTGCCAGCAGTTACGGGGGGGGCCATCAGCCCCAGCATTTT.

This clonotype was seen only a few times. This chain connects TRBV4-2 to TRBJ2-2; either TRBD1 or TRBD2 may fit D (7 bases each). CDR1 and CDR2 (germline): LGHNA, YNFKEQ. The CDR3 runs 16 residues. The V end was cut by 7 bases, the J end by 2 bases, with 17 bases between. The CDR3: CASTLGRGRNTGELFF. DNA of the CDR3: TGTGCCAGCACCTTAGGGAGGGGGCGTAACACCGGGGAGCTGTTTTTT.

There are a few counts of this clonotype. The gene calls are TRBV20-1 and TRBJ1-6; possibly TRBD1 for D (5 bases). The germline gives CDR1 DFQATT, CDR2 SNEGSKA (reference sequence). The CDR3 has 13 residues. The V and J ends lost 3 bases and 7 bases respectively, with 10 bases between them. In DNA form, the CDR3 reads TGCAGTGCTAGCGTCGGGGGGAATTCACCCCTCCACTTT. It is translated as CSASVGGNSPLHF.